This T cell receptor beta chain was identified in a study of cytomegalovirus exposure and HLA in healthy donors. Vbeta (60) and Jbeta (13) primers were used in the PCR. Method: immunoSEQ multiplex PCR; TCRdb's copy keeps in-frame clones and lacks some. The sample carries some 100,000 clones, about 68% recorded once. Turning to this clone: Its antigen is as yet unknown.

Study-level results: By a later analysis, the bulk of CMV-associated TCR beta chains appeared HLA-restricted.

This TCR derives from a male donor in good health and CMV-seropositive. Material: PBMCs.

The chain's CDR3 is CASSPQGGWDEKLFF. CDR3 DNA sequence: TGTGCCAGCAGCCCCCAGGGCGGCTGGGATGAAAAACTGTTTTTT. The rearrangement joins TRBV11-2 to TRBJ1-4; the D gene is possibly TRBD1 (5 bases). Germline V gene sequence: CDR1 SGHAT, CDR2 FQNNGV. This CDR3 is 15 amino acids long. Trimming left V 5 bases short and J 6 bases short, with 16 bases between.